Shown below are 3 T cell receptor beta chains from a single sample sequenced in a study of T-cell memory formation after mild COVID-19. From the 5' RACE reads, TCRdb called clonotypes with MiXCR, one entry per CDR3 protein. Of about 120,000 distinct CDR3 sequences in the sample, about 20% are singletons; the top ten hold roughly 40%. The sample consisted of PBMCs or a T cell subset sorted from them (not recorded which). These receptors all come from a man younger than 35 who had mild COVID-19 (a few samples of this study predate the infection). Cell type and time point are not known.

This clonotype was detected many times. The CDR3 region is CASSLGAGVNTEAFF. The DNA for the CDR3 is TGTGCCAGCAGTTTGGGGGCAGGGGTGAACACTGAAGCTTTCTTT. The chain joins TRBV12-3 or TRBV12-4 to TRBJ1-1; D is possibly TRBD1 (6 bases). V shed 3 bases and J shed 0 bases, with 11 bases lying between them. The CDR3 extends over 15 amino acids.

This chain links TRBV7-2 with TRBJ2-1; D perhaps matches TRBD1 (6 bases). Trimming pared 4 bases from V and 1 base from J, leaving 20 bases between. The germline CDR1 and CDR2 sequences are SGHTA and FQGNSA. The CDR3 totals 18 residues. In DNA form, the CDR3 reads TGTGCCAGCAGCTCCCCTGGCAGGGGCTGGGAGTCCTACAATGAGCAGTTCTTC. Amino acids: CASSSPGRGWESYNEQFF.

V gene TRBV6-5 combines with J gene TRBJ1-2; D is unresolved. There are 14 residues in the CDR3. V lost 7 bases, J lost 3 bases, and 15 bases lay in between. CDR1 MNHEY and CDR2 SVGAGI come from the germline V gene. CDR3 region: CASTNLGRDYGYTF. The DNA for the CDR3 is TGTGCCAGCACCAACCTAGGGAGGGACTATGGCTACACCTTC.